What follows describes a single TCR beta chain. This clonotype was counted many times. The target of this receptor is not known. No base qualities exist here, and no much larger clone lies one base off it. The CDR3, from cysteine to phenylalanine, totals 11 residues. Only the CDR3 region is kept as DNA, spanning 33 bases read in frame from base 1. Taken from the germline V gene, the CDR1 and CDR2 loops are SQVTM and ANQGSEA. Trimmed from V: 8 bases; trimmed from J: 4 bases; junction bases lacking a gene match: 1. The sample's time point label, in plain terms: newly diagnosed GD, antithyroid drugs for less than 3 months. For both TCR sequencing and RNA sequencing, RNA was extracted from PBMCs using TRIzol. The diagnosis of Graves' disease followed American Thyroid Association guidelines. The patients came from an endocrinology department in Xi'an, China. From each patient, around 9 milliliters of peripheral blood was collected into an EDTA anticoagulant tube. Ficoll Paque Plus density gradient separation was used to isolate PBMCs, and no further T cell sorting was done. An Agilent 2100 Bioanalyzer and agarose gel were used to check RNA quality, and a NanoDrop 2000 was used to measure RNA concentration.

This record belongs to a study of regulatory T cells in long-lasting Graves disease (dated by TCRdb to 2020 to 2023). Context from the whole study: Antithyroid drugs had been taken for less than 3 months by newly diagnosed Graves' disease patients. The study took place in China and was registered as a clinical trial. TCR sequencing covered around 13 persistent and around 20 newly diagnosed Graves' disease patients, some 35 samples in total. Persistent Graves' disease patients were compared with newly diagnosed Graves' disease patients by peripheral blood TCR sequencing and RNA sequencing. Summary of the overall study and its limitations: Compared with newly diagnosed patients, persistent Graves' disease patients had lower TCR Shannon entropy and fewer highly expanded clones, which suggests clonal expansion. Patients with persistent disease shared more public clonotypes (over 2,500) than newly diagnosed patients did (more than 900). TRBV28, TRBJ1-2 and TRBJ2-5 were preferentially used in persistent disease, while TRBV20-1 and TRBJ2-1 were favored in newly diagnosed disease. Only the TCR beta chain was sequenced and analyzed. Only peripheral blood was studied, because thyroid tissue, the primary lesion, was inaccessible. The small sample size was acknowledged by the authors as a limitation that may reduce accuracy.

To prepare the library, multiplex PCR was applied. Reads for this sample came from an Illumina HiSeq 4000. TCR beta libraries were built with iRepertoire HTBI primers and Arm-PCR amplification of CDR3 regions. Gel purification was performed on PCR products prior to sequencing. As for the original processing: Gene usage analysis of CDR3 amino acid clonotypes relied on the roughly 60 TRBV and about 15 TRBJ segments identified across samples. COPE and FqMerger were used to merge filtered high-quality paired reads into contigs. Contigs were aligned with BLAST to IMGT TRBV, TRBD and TRBJ reference genes, and CDR3 was defined per IMGT. Any clonotype with a frequency above 0.1% was classified as a highly expanded clone. Shannon entropy served as the measure of repertoire diversity, while the Gini coefficient captured V-J evenness. Clonotypes shared by more than one individual were considered public. TCRdb applied fastp at Q25 and MiXCR to the public reads, then kept only in-frame beta chains. Records with the same CDR3 protein are collapsed into one entry carrying the most frequent genes and DNA. It is TCRdb's table, rather than the study itself, that gives the V and J calls and clone size. In all, the sample holds about 540,000 distinct CDR3 sequences, and roughly 14% of those were seen once. Approximately 9.3% of the sample lies in the top ten.

These data were also filed under a second study, of T cells in Graves' hyperthyroidism and ophthalmopathy. The second paper states: Stable Graves' hyperthyroidism was defined as the absence of progression to ophthalmopathy over 18 months of follow-up. Hyperthyroidism patients were newly diagnosed, had a disease duration of under 2 months, and were aged 18 to 65 years. The study excluded patients with uncontrolled infections, other autoimmune diseases, pregnancy or lactation. Clinical symptoms, serum thyroxine and TRAb, thyroid ultrasound, and orbital computed tomography formed the basis for the diagnoses. A first-round RT-PCR of the TCR CDR3 used the HTBI primer set with the Qiagen OneStep RT-PCR kit. Blood samples also contained most of the expanded thyroid clonotypes (frequency above 0.001), which suggests that blood repertoires may reflect thyroid immune responses. A 13 V-J signature model separated ophthalmopathy from stable hyperthyroidism, with around 88% sensitivity and 81.08% specificity in cross-validation and 80%/75% in testing. During validation, the model predicted progression to ophthalmopathy a median of around 7 months ahead of onset, with around 71% sensitivity and roughly 75% specificity. A discovery cohort of about a hundred patients, roughly 40 with Graves' ophthalmopathy and about 58 with stable Graves' hyperthyroidism, was used to find distinguishing TCR V-J signatures. Prospective prediction of ophthalmopathy was tested in an independent validation cohort of fewer than 20 hyperthyroidism patients and some 17 patients who later progressed to ophthalmopathy. For training and testing, the approximately 97 patients in the discovery cohort were randomly divided in a 7:3 ratio. Thyroid tissue and blood T-cell repertoires from six Graves' hyperthyroidism patients were also compared in the study. Following sampling, methimazole starting at 30 mg daily was given to hyperthyroidism patients, and high-dose intravenous methylprednisolone was given to ophthalmopathy patients. The libraries were constructed in a second round of multiplex PCR and then size-selected and purified. Libraries were sequenced paired-end with 100 bp reads on an Illumina HiSeq2000. Raw data were processed with SOAPnuke, discarding reads with adapters, uncalled bases, mean Phred below 15, or no exact constant-primer or identifier match. High-quality paired reads were merged with COPE v1.2.5, and unique nucleotide sequences were defined as clonotypes. MiTCR v1.1 was used to align clonotypes to the IMGT TRBV, TRBD and TRBJ reference segments. Analysis was restricted to V-J combinations with a frequency above 0.0001, which covered just over 98% of repertoires. The TCS score was defined as the ratio of F50 (clonal expansion) to E x V (chaos), calculated using BLOSUM62-based TCRdist between CDR3 peptides within each V-J. Welch's t-statistics and random forest reduced several hundred V-J features to 13, which were used in a naive Bayes classifier (R e1071). No statistical method was used to set the sample size in advance, and investigators knew the group allocation. According to the paper, TCR Vbeta CDR3 sequencing was carried out on 135 peripheral blood samples, which came from 40 to 45 ophthalmopathy, 75 or so hyperthyroidism and roughly 17 progressor patients.

This TCR came from a man aged 30 to 39 with Graves disease. Donor details come from another sample of the same person, matched by shared clones. The source material was peripheral blood mononuclear cells (PBMCs), sampled at new diagnosis, from a patient treated with antithyroid drugs. This chain is built from TRBV29-1 and TRBJ2-5, and TRBD1 matches 10 of the central bases. CDR3 region: CSWTGGETQYF. The DNA is as follows: TGCAGCTGGACAGGGGGAGAGACCCAGTACTTC.